This TCR beta chain was sequenced during a study of T cell responses to AZD1222 COVID-19 vaccine. Produced via immunoSEQ multiplex PCR; TCRdb's table is partial and in-frame only. The data hold about 130,000 clones, with 80% to 90% observed a single time. Germline V gene data show CDR1 as MNHEY and CDR2 as SMNVEV (reference sequence). V gave up 3 bases and J gave up 9 bases, with 12 bases separating them. CDR3 length equals 14 residues. This TCR was recovered from an adult in good health. Sequences were derived from peripheral blood, sampled on day 0 of AZD1222 vaccination. The gene calls are TRBV27 and TRBJ1-6, with unresolved D. The CDR3: CASSFESAFSPLHF. The CDR3 DNA sequence: TGTGCCAGCAGTTTCGAATCGGCCTTTTCACCCCTCCACTTT.